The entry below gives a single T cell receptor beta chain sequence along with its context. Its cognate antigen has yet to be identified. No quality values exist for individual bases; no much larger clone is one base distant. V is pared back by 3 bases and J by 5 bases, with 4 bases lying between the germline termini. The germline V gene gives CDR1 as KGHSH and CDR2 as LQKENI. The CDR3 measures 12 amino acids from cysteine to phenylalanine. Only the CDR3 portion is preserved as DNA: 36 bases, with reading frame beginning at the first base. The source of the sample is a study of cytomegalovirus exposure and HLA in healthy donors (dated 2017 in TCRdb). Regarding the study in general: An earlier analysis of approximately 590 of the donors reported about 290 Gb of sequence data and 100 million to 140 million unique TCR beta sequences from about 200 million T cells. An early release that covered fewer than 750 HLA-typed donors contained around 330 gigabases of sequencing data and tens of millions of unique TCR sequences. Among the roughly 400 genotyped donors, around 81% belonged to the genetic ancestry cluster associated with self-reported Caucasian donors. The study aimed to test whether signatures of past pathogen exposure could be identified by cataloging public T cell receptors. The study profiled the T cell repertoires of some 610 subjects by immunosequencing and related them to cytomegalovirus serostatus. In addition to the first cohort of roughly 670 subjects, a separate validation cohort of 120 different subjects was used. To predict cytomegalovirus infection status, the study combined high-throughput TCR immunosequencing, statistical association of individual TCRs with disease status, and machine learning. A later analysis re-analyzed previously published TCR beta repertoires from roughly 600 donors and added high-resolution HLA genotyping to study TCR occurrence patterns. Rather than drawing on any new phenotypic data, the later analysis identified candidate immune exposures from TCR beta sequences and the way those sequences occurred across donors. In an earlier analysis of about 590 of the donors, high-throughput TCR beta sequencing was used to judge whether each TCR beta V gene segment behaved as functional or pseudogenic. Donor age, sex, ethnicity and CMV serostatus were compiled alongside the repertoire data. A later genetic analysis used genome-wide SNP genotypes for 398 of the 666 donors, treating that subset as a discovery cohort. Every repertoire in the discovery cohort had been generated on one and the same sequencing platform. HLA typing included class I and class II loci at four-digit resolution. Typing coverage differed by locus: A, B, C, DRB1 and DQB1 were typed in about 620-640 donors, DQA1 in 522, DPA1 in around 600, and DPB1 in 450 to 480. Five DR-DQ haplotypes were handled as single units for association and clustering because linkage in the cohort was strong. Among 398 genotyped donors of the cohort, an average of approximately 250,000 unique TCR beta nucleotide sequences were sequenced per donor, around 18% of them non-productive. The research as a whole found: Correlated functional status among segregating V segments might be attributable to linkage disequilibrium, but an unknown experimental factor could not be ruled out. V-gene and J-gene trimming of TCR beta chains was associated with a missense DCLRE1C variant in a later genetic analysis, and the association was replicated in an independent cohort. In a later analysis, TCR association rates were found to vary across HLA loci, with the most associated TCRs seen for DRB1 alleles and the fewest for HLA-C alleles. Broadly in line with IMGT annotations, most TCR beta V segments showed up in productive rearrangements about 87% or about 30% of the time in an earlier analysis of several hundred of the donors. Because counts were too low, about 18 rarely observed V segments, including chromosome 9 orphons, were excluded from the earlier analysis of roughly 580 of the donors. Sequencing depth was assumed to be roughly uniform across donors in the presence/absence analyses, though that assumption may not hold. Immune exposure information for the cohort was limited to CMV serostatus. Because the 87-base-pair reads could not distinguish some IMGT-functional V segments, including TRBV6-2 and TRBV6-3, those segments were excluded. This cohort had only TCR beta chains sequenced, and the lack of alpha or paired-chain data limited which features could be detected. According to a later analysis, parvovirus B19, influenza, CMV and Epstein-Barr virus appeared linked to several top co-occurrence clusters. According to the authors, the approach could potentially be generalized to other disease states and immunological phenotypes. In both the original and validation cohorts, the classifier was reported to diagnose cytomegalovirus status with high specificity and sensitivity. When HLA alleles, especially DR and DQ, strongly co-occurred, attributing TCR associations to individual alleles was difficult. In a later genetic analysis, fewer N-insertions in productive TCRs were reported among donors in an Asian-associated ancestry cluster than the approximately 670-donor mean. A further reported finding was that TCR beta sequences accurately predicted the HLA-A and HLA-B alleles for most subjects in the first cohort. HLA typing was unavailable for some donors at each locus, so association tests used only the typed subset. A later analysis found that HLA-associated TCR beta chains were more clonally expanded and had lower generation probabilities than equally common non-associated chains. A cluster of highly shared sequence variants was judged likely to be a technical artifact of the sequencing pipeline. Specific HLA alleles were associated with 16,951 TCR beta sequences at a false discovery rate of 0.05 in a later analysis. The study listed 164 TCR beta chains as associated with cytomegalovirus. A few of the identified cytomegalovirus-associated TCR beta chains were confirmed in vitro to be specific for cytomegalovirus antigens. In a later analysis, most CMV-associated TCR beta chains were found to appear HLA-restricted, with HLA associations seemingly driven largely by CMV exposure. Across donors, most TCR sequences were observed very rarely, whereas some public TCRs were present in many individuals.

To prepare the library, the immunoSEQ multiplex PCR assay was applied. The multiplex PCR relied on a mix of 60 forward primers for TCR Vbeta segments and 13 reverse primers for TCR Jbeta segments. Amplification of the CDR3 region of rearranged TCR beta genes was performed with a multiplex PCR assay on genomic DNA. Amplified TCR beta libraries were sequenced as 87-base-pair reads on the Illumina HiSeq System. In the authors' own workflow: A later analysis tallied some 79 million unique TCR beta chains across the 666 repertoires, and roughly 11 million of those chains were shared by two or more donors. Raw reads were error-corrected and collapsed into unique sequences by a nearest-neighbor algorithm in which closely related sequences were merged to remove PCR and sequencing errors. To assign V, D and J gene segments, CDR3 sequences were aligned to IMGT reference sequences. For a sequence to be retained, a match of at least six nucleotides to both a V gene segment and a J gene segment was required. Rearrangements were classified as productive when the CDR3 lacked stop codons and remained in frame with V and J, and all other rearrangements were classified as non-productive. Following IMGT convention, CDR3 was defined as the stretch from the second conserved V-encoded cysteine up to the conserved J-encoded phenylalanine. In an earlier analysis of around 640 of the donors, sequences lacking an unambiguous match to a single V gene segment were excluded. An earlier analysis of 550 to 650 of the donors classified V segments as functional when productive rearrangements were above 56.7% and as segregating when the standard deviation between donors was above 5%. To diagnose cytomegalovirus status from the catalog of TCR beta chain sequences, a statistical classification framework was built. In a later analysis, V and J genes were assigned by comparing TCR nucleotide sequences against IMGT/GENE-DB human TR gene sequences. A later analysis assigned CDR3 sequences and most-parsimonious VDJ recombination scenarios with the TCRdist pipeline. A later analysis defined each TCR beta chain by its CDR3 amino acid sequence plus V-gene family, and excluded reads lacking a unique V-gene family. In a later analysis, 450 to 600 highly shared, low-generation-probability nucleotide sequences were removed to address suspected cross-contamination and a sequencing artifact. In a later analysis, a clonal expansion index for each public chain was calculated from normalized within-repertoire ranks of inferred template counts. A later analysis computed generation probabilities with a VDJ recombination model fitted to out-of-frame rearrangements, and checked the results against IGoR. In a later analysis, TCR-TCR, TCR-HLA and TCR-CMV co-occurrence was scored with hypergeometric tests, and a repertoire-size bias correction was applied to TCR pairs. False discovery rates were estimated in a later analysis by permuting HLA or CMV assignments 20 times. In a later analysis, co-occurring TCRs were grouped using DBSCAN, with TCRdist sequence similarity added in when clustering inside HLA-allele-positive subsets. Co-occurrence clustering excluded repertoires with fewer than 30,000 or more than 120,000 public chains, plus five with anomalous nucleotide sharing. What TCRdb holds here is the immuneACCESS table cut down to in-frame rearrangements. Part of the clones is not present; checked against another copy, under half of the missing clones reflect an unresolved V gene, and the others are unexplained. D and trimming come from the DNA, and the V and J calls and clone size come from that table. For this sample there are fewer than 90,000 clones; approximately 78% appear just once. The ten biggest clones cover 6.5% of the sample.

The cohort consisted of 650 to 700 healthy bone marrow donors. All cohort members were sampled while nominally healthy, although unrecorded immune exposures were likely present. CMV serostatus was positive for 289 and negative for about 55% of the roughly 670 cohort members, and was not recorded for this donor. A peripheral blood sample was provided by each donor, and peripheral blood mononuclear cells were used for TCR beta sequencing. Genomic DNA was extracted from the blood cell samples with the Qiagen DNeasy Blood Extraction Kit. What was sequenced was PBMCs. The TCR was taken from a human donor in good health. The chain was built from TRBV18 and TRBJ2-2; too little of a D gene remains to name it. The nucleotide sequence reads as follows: TGTGCCAGCTCACCTCTAACCGGGGAGCTGTTTTTT. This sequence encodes CASSPLTGELFF.